Reported below is one T cell receptor beta chain. Its specificity is unknown. The data were obtained in a study of Ad26.COV2.S vaccination and SARS-CoV-2 variants. The study, taken as a whole, reports: An underestimation of total T cell responses may have resulted from the TCR breadth and depth analyses. Compared with placebo recipients, vaccine recipients had higher spike-specific TCR breadth.

V was trimmed by 3 bases and J by 4 bases, leaving 13 bases between them. Per the germline V gene, CDR1 is SGHRS and CDR2 is YFSETQ. The CDR3 is 15 residues long. As for treatment: roughly 20 received Ad26.COV2.S at low or high dose, single or two shots; five or six received placebo; per-sample allocation not given. Specimen acquisition occurred on day 63 following the initial vaccine or placebo injection. An Ad26 vector was used to express Wuhan-strain SARS-CoV-2 spike as the vaccine. TCRdb's copy holds only in-frame clones and misses some; the assay was immunoSEQ multiplex PCR. This table has over 450,000 clones, roughly nine tenths appearing once.

Material: peripheral blood, obtained in a trial of Ad26.COV2.S vaccine versus placebo. The TCR was taken from a person between 18 and 59 years old who received the Ad26.COV2.S COVID-19 vaccine or a placebo. V usage is TRBV5-1 and J usage is TRBJ1-4, with D possibly matching TRBD1 (5 bases). The CDR3 sequence is CASSSGASNNEKLFF. CDR3 in DNA: TGCGCCAGCAGCTCCGGGGCGAGTAATAATGAAAAACTGTTTTTT.